This T cell receptor (beta chain) was captured by sequencing in a study of spatial heterogeneity in lung cancer (dated by TCRdb to about 2019). Study-wide context: Beta-chain transcripts were consistently detected in greater numbers than alpha-chain transcripts, which likely reflected higher beta-chain transcript abundance. The study quantitatively compared TCR alpha and beta repertoires across multiple tumor regions, matched nontumor lung and blood in non-small cell lung cancer. Nonsynonymous mutation counts, determined by whole-exome sequencing of tumor tissue, were related to features of the TCR repertoire. A strong correlation was found between TCR transcript counts in tumor regions and a T cell transcriptional module score from matched bulk RNA-seq. In the raw uncorrected reads, each unique combination of TCR and UMI appeared more than ten times on average. Both alpha and beta chains were TCR-sequenced in samples taken at surgery, namely 220 tumor regions, around 61 matched nontumor lung samples and about 54 PBMC samples.

The sample's time point, from its label and the paper: sample taken at primary tumor resection. The donors were 65 to 85 patients from the lung TRACERx cohort who had early-stage, untreated non-small cell lung cancer. TCR sequencing used whole RNA extracted from tumor and nontumor lung tissue, or from cryopreserved PBMC samples, without cell sorting. A patient was chosen for TCR sequencing only when enough RNA was available from at least two tumor regions. A lung pathologist reviewed the tumor and adjacent nontumor lung specimens before the specimens were selected. Summary of the overall study and its limitations: The tumor nonsynonymous mutation count correlated with the number of expanded alpha and beta TCRs within the tumor. Confirming at a functional level the hypothesis that regional TCRs recognize regional mutations was considered to require additional single-cell paired TCR alpha and beta sequencing. The count of ubiquitous expanded TCRs correlated with the count of ubiquitous nonsynonymous mutations, and the count of regional expanded TCRs correlated with the count of regional nonsynonymous mutations. Estimated TCR-seq coverage of tumor T cells was only approximately 7.4% for alpha chains and roughly 13% for beta chains.

This clonotype was detected many times. There is no known antigen for this receptor. Qualities for individual bases were not recorded, and no much larger clone is one base off. Library method: 5' RACE. The data were produced on a NextSeq 500. In the TCR library protocol, a unique molecular identifier was attached to each TCR cDNA molecule so that PCR and sequencing errors could be corrected. Per the source publication's procedure: Decombinator tools were used for TCR identification, UMI-based error correction and CDR3 extraction. TCRs above a frequency of 2 per 1,000, corresponding to the top 1% of the tumor frequency distribution, were defined as expanded. Expanded tumor TCRs statistically deemed absent (corrected P<0.05) from at least one tumor region were classed as regional, and all other expanded tumor TCRs were classed as ubiquitous. Renyi diversity was computed with the R vegan package after each repertoire had been subsampled 100 times to 5,000 TCRs. CDR3 similarity networks were built from amino acid triplet string-kernel similarity, with CDR3s being connected when pairwise similarity was above 0.82. Clones were called with MiXCR by TCRdb after fastp trimmed the public reads at Q25, and only in-frame beta chains were retained. Records with the same CDR3 protein are collapsed into one entry carrying the most frequent genes and DNA. The V and J calls were not made by the authors but by TCRdb's processing. For this sample there are 10,000 or so distinct CDR3 sequences; over 7.5% appear just once. Of the sample, 13% is held by the ten largest clones.

Its CDR3 holds 14 amino acids, cysteine through phenylalanine. The sequence is cut down to CDR3 DNA, 42 bases in frame from base 1. As encoded in the germline V gene (reference sequence), CDR1 is LNHDA while CDR2 is SQIVND. From V the trimming removes 6 bases and from J it removes 4 bases, while the gene matches leave 5 bases of the junction unaccounted for. The clonotype originates from a female donor with early-stage non-small cell lung cancer. This sequence uses TRBV19 and TRBJ2-1, with 8 bases aligning to TRBD2. The sample in question was lung tumor tissue, obtained at surgery. The CDR3 sequence is CASRAPSGYNEQFF. The nucleotide sequence is TGTGCCAGTAGAGCTCCTAGCGGGTACAATGAGCAGTTCTTC.